The 3 T cell receptor beta chains presented below share a single source sample, sequenced in a study of CD8+ T cells in alopecia areata. Extraction and reverse transcription of RNA yielded cDNA as the sequencing template. Sequenced by immunoSEQ multiplex PCR; TCRdb stores in-frame clones only, minus some. The sample consists of 100,000 to 120,000 clones, around 59% of them appearing once. Source material: CD8+ T cells sorted from blood. These receptors all come from a human donor in good health.

This clone was observed a few times. V and J are TRBV6-1 and TRBJ1-2, with D maybe TRBD1 (5 bases). Germline loops: CDR1 MNHNS, CDR2 SASEGT. V was clipped by 3 bases and J by 2 bases, with 13 bases between them. The CDR3 length is 15 residues. The CDR3 here is CASSDVGVWNYGYTF. DNA for the CDR3: TGTGCCAGCAGTGACGTGGGGGTTTGGAACTATGGCTACACCTTC.

This clone was counted only a few times. This chain connects TRBV7-8 to TRBJ2-7, with D possibly TRBD1 on 5 matching bases. The CDR3 has 13 amino acids. V lost 1 base and J lost 6, with 10 bases in between. Looked up from germline, CDR1 is SGHVS and CDR2 is FQNEAQ. CDR3 amino acids: CASSLVRVSEQYF. The CDR3 DNA sequence: TGTGCCAGCAGCTTAGTCAGGGTATCCGAGCAGTACTTC.

This clone was detected only a few times. V gene TRBV19 combines with J gene TRBJ1-2, with 7 nucleotides matching TRBD1. J was trimmed by 5 bases and V by 4 bases; bases with no gene match: 1. Germline CDR1 LNHDA, CDR2 SQIVND (reference sequence). This CDR3 comprises 12 residues. The chain's CDR3 is CASSKQGYGYTF. CDR3 nucleotides: TGTGCCAGTAGTAAACAGGGGTATGGCTACACCTTC.